The rows below give T cell receptor beta chains drawn from one sample of a study of T cell repertoires in cytomegalovirus infection. Via MiXCR, TCRdb re-called the reads, giving one row per CDR3 protein. Of 80,000 to 130,000 distinct CDR3 sequences in the sample, around a quarter were seen once. Sequenced material: CD8+ T cells from PBMCs. The receptor set was obtained from a human donor in good health (CMV status not recorded). Some clones in this sample may be carry-over from other donors' samples. The CDR3 runs from the conserved cysteine through the conserved F or W. The D gene is left open where the match is weak. The listing skips clone size in some rows; elsewhere it reads once, few, many or a size class.

size: many; V: TRBV7-8; J: TRBJ2-7; D: TRBD2; DNA: TGTGCCAGCAGCTTTCATGGGACTAGCGGGGGCCCTCAGGACGAGCAGTACTTC; CDR3: CASSFHGTSGGPQDEQYF
size: .; V: TRBV6-5; J: TRBJ2-1; D: TRBD1; DNA: TGTGCCAGCAGCGGGACAGGGCTTAATAATGAGCAGTTCTTC; CDR3: CASSGTGLNNEQFF
size: .; V: TRBV19; J: TRBJ1-1; D: .; DNA: TGTGCCAGTAGTCCGGACAAGTTTGACACTGAAGCTTTCTTT; CDR3: CASSPDKFDTEAFF
size: few; V: TRBV2; J: TRBJ2-7; D: .; DNA: TGTGCCAGCTATCAAGGAGGGGGCTCTTCCTACGAGCAGTACTTC; CDR3: CASYQGGGSSYEQYF
size: .; V: TRBV7-9; J: TRBJ2-7; D: .; DNA: TGTGCCAGCAGCGGCCCCCCCGGGGGCAGTAACGAGCAGTACTTC; CDR3: CASSGPPGGSNEQYF
size: .; V: TRBV7-9; J: TRBJ1-1; D: .; DNA: TGTGCCAGCAGCTTTGACAACACTGAAGCTTTCTTT; CDR3: CASSFDNTEAFF
size: many; V: TRBV11-2; J: TRBJ2-7; D: .; DNA: TGTGCCAGCAGCTTACGGGAAGGCGAGCAGTACTTC; CDR3: CASSLREGEQYF
size: .; V: TRBV20-1; J: TRBJ1-4; D: .; DNA: TGCAGTGCCCTAGGGACGTATGCAACTAATGAAAAACTGTTTTTT; CDR3: CSALGTYATNEKLFF
size: .; V: TRBV6-2/TRBV6-3; J: TRBJ2-7; D: TRBD1; DNA: TGTGCCAGCAGTTACGAAGAAGACAGGGGACGCCTCTCCTACGAGCAGTACTTC; CDR3: CASSYEEDRGRLSYEQYF
size: few; V: TRBV20-1; J: TRBJ2-7; D: .; DNA: TGCAGTGTAGGGGCAGCCTCAACCTACGAGCAGTACTTC; CDR3: CSVGAASTYEQYF
size: .; V: TRBV2; J: TRBJ1-1; D: TRBD1; DNA: TGTGCCAGCAGGGCGGGACAGGCGAACACTGAAGCTTTCTTT; CDR3: CASRAGQANTEAFF
size: many; V: TRBV2; J: TRBJ1-5; D: .; DNA: TGTGCCACAACCGACACCATGACTAATCAGCCCCAGCATTTT; CDR3: CATTDTMTNQPQHF
size: few; V: TRBV9; J: TRBJ2-5; D: .; DNA: TGTGCCAGCAGCGTAGGTTCTATTAGCAGGCAAGAGACCCAGTACTTC; CDR3: CASSVGSISRQETQYF
size: .; V: TRBV6-5; J: TRBJ1-2; D: .; DNA: TGTGCCTCCGGGGTGGGCCCTCACTATGGCTACACCTTC; CDR3: CASGVGPHYGYTF
size: many; V: TRBV4-1; J: TRBJ1-1; D: .; DNA: TGCGCCAGCAGCCAAGATGAGAGTTGGCCGAACACTGAAGCTTTCTTT; CDR3: CASSQDESWPNTEAFF
size: .; V: TRBV20-1; J: TRBJ1-1; D: TRBD1; DNA: TGCAGTGCTCACCCGACAGGGGTAGAAACTGAAGCTTTCTTT; CDR3: CSAHPTGVETEAFF
size: .; V: TRBV20-1; J: TRBJ1-2; D: .; DNA: TGCAGTGCTAGAGATCTCAAGAGTAGTTATGGCTACACCTTC; CDR3: CSARDLKSSYGYTF
size: few; V: TRBV5-1; J: TRBJ2-1; D: .; DNA: TGCGCCAGCGGCCCAGGGGCCAACTACAATGAGCAGTTCTTC; CDR3: CASGPGANYNEQFF
size: many; V: TRBV27; J: TRBJ2-1; D: .; DNA: TGTGCCAGCAGTTTATCGCCAGGGACATTCTACAATGAGCAGTTCTTC; CDR3: CASSLSPGTFYNEQFF
size: many; V: TRBV6-2/TRBV6-3; J: TRBJ1-1; D: .; DNA: TGTGCCAGCAGTTGGCGAAACACTGAAGCTTTCTTT; CDR3: CASSWRNTEAFF
size: many; V: TRBV7-3; J: TRBJ2-1; D: TRBD1; DNA: TGTGCCAGCAGCTTAACCAGACAGGGGGTCGATGAGCAGTTCTTC; CDR3: CASSLTRQGVDEQFF
size: few; V: TRBV12-3/TRBV12-4; J: TRBJ2-1; D: TRBD2; DNA: TGTGCCAGCAGTTTGGGACTAGCGGTATATCAGGGTGAGCAGTTCTTC; CDR3: CASSLGLAVYQGEQFF
size: .; V: TRBV28; J: TRBJ1-6; D: .; DNA: TGTGCCAGCAGTTTATCGGGGATATTTAATTCACCCCTCCACTTT; CDR3: CASSLSGIFNSPLHF
size: few; V: TRBV12-3/TRBV12-4; J: TRBJ2-1; D: .; DNA: TGTGCCAGCAGTTTCCGAGGGTTGAGCTCCTACAATGAGCAGTTCTTC; CDR3: CASSFRGLSSYNEQFF
size: many; V: TRBV5-1; J: TRBJ2-3; D: TRBD2; DNA: TGCGCCAGCAGCTTGGATGTCTACGGGGGGACAGATACGCAGTATTTT; CDR3: CASSLDVYGGTDTQYF
size: .; V: TRBV29-1; J: TRBJ1-3; D: .; DNA: TGCAGCGCCGCAGTGAGCTCTGGAAACACCATATATTTT; CDR3: CSAAVSSGNTIYF
size: medium-sized; V: TRBV7-2; J: TRBJ2-7; D: .; DNA: TGTGCCAGCAGCTTCACAGGGAATGAGCAGTACTTC; CDR3: CASSFTGNEQYF
size: .; V: TRBV6-2/TRBV6-3; J: TRBJ1-1; D: TRBD1; DNA: TGTGCCAGCAGTCAGACAGGGGGCCGGACTGAAGCTTTCTTT; CDR3: CASSQTGGRTEAFF
size: .; V: TRBV19; J: TRBJ1-5; D: .; DNA: TGTGCCAGTAAATCGGACAGTCCCAATCAGCCCCAGCATTTT; CDR3: CASKSDSPNQPQHF
size: .; V: TRBV19; J: TRBJ1-5; D: .; DNA: TGTGCCAGTAGTATAGATAGGCAGGGAAATCAGCCCCAGCATTTT; CDR3: CASSIDRQGNQPQHF
size: many; V: TRBV27; J: TRBJ1-2; D: .; DNA: TGTGCCAGCAGTCCCGAGTTTCGGGTGAACTATGGCTACACCTTC; CDR3: CASSPEFRVNYGYTF